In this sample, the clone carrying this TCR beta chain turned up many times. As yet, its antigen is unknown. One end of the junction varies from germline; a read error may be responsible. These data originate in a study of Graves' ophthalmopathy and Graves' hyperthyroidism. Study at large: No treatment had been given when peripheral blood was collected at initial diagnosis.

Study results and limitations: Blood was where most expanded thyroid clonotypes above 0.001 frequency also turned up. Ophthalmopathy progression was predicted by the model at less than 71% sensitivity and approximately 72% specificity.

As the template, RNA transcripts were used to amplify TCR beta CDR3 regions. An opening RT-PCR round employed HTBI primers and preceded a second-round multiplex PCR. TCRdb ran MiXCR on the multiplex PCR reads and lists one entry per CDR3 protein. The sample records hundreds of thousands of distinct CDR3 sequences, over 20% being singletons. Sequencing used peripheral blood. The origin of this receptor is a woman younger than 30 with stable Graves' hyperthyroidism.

The CDR3 DNA reads as TGTGCCAGTAGTGTAGACAGGGGCGACACTGAAGCTTTCTTT. Translated: CASSVDRGDTEAFF. V and J are TRBV19 and TRBJ1-1, with 8 bases matching TRBD1. Germline V gene data show CDR1 as LNHDA and CDR2 as SQIVND (reference sequence). The CDR3 is 14 residues long.